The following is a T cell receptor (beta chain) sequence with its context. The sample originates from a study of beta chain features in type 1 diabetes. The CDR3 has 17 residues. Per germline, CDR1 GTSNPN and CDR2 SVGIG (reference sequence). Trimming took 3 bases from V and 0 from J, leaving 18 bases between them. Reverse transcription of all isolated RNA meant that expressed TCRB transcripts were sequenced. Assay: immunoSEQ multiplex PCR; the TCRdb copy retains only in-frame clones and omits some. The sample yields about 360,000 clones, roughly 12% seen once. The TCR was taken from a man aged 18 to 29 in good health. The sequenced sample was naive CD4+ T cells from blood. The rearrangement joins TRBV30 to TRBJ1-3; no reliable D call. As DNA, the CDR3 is TGTGCCTGGAGCATACGAAGAGCGGCTAGCTCTGGAAACACCATATATTTT. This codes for CAWSIRRAASSGNTIYF. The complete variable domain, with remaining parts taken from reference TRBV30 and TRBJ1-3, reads SQTIHQWPATLVQPVGSPLSLECTVEGTSNPNLYWYRQAAGRGLQLLFYSVGIGQISSEVPQNLSASRPQDRQFILSSKKLLLSDSGFYLCAWSIRRAASSGNTIYFGEGSWLTVV.